The clone carrying this TCR beta chain was seen a few times. What it recognizes is unknown. Losses at the gene ends were 4 bases for V and 6 bases for J; bases not matched to a gene: 8. CDR1 and CDR2 (germline): SGHNT, YYREEE (reference sequence). This CDR3 is built from 17 residues. This record comes from a study of cytomegalovirus exposure and HLA in healthy donors. Study-level results: In a later analysis, V- and J-gene trimming of beta chains associated with a DCLRE1C missense variant, replicated independently.

Both 60 Vbeta primers and 13 Jbeta primers went into the PCR. Clones were read by immunoSEQ multiplex PCR, and TCRdb kept only the in-frame ones, dropping some. The repertoire consists of under 200,000 clones, with roughly 80% occurring once and the leading ten covering 4.9%. This clonotype originated in a male donor in good health and CMV-seronegative. Material: PBMCs. The chain joins TRBV5-4 to TRBJ2-2; 14 bases are a match to TRBD2. The CDR3 reads CASSPGLAGDGAGELFF. The CDR3 nucleotides read TGTGCCAGCAGCCCGGGACTAGCGGGAGATGGTGCCGGGGAGCTGTTTTTT.